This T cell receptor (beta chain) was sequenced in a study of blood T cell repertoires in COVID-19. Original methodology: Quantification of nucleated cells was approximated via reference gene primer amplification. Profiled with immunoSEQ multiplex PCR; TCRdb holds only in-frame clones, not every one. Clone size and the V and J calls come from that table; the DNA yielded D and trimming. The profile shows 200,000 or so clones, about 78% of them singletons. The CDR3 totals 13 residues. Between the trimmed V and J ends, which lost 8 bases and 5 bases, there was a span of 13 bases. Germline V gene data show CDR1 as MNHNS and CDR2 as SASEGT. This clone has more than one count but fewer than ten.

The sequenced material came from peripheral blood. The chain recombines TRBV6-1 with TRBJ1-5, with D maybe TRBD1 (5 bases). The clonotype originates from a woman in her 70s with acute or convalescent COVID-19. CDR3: CASSGAIDQPQHF. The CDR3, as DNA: TGTGCCAGCTCTGGGGCTATAGATCAGCCCCAGCATTTT.